One sample yielded the 31 T cell receptor beta chains listed below, sequenced in a study of shared clonotypes between healthy human individuals. Libraries were prepared by immunoSEQ multiplex PCR; TCRdb keeps only in-frame clonotypes and omits some of them. The data show approximately 2.3 million clones, roughly 93% seen once. The sample comprised naive CD4+ T cells from PBMCs. Stated subset: CD45RA+ positively selected. These receptors all stem from a man younger than 35 in good health. Some clones in this sample may be carry-over from other donors' samples.

This clone was observed a single time. CDR3 coding DNA: TGTGCCAGCAGTAGCCTCCCAAGCGGGAGTTACGAGCAGTACTTC. It specifies CASSSLPSGSYEQYF. The chain couples TRBV28 to TRBJ2-7; 8 positions agree with TRBD2. V was pared by 5 bases and J by 4 bases, with 10 bases of the junction left unmatched. Germline V gene sequence: CDR1 MDHEN, CDR2 SYDVKM. CDR3 length equals 15 residues.

The CDR3, as DNA: TGCGCCAGCAGCTTTCGCGTACGTGGGGGTCCCTACGAGCAGTACTTC. This translates into CASSFRVRGGPYEQYF. The chain employs TRBV5-1 and TRBJ2-7, with D perhaps given as TRBD1 or TRBD2 (5 bases each). The germline gives CDR1 SGHRS, CDR2 YFSETQ. The CDR3 loop spans 16 amino acids. With 2 bases removed from V and 2 bases from J, the gap between germline ends came to 17 bases.

The CDR3 spells CASSFLRGETQYF. The CDR3 DNA reads as TGTGCCAGCAGCTTCCTCAGGGGAGAGACCCAGTACTTC. This chain joins TRBV7-2 and TRBJ2-5, with D perhaps TRBD1 (6 bases). CDR3 length equals 13 residues. The V gene lost 3 bases and the J gene lost 4 bases, with 9 bases spanning the gap. The germline CDR1 and CDR2 sequences are SGHTA and FQGNSA.

V gene TRBV9 combines with J gene TRBJ2-7; 7 bases are a match to TRBD2. V was clipped by 0 bases and J by 5 bases; unmatched bases: 8. There are 15 residues in the CDR3. Looked up from germline, CDR1 is SGDLS and CDR2 is YYNGEE. CDR3 nucleotides: TGTGCCAGCAGCGTAGGTTGGGGAGGGTTACACGAGCAGTACTTC. Encoded protein: CASSVGWGGLHEQYF.

The chain has TRBV9 and TRBJ2-5, with 9 bases that match TRBD2. V trimming: 4 bases; J trimming: 2 bases; junction bases outside the gene matches: 12. Germline CDR1 reads SGDLS; CDR2 reads YYNGEE. The CDR3 is 17 amino acids. This chain's CDR3 is CASSSTTRLADQETQYF. The CDR3 coding sequence is TGTGCCAGCAGCTCTACCACAAGACTAGCGGATCAAGAGACCCAGTACTTC. Full variable domain (missing parts from reference TRBV9 and TRBJ2-5): DSGVTQTPKHLITATGQRVTLRCSPRSGDLSVYWYQQSLDQGLQFLIQYYNGEERAKGNILERFSAQQFPDLHSELNLSSLELGDSALYFCASSSTTRLADQETQYFGPGTRLLVL.

The J gene is TRBJ1-1, the V gene TRBV5-5; 8 bases align to TRBD1. Germline loops: CDR1 SGHKS, CDR2 YYEKEE (reference sequence). The CDR3 is 13 residues long. Losses at the gene ends were 5 bases for V and 9 bases for J; bases not matched to a gene: 9. The CDR3 sequence is CASRTTQGDKAFF. DNA for the CDR3: TGTGCCAGCAGAACGACACAGGGGGATAAAGCTTTCTTT.

The rearrangement uses TRBV5-8 and TRBJ2-5; 10 bases match TRBD1. V gave up 4 bases and J gave up 2 bases; unmatched junction bases: 11. The germline V gene has CDR1 SGHTS and CDR2 YDEGEE. The CDR3 contains 17 residues. CDR3 sequence (DNA): TGTGCCAGCAGCGTATCGACAGGGGGCTGGGGGCAAGAGACCCAGTACTTC. It encodes CASSVSTGGWGQETQYF.

The chain recombines TRBV5-4 with TRBJ2-1; D gene uncertain. Trimming shortened V by 0 bases and J by 6 bases, and 7 bases separated the two germline ends. The CDR3 has 13 residues. From germline, CDR1 is SGHNT and CDR2 YYREEE (reference sequence). In nucleotides, the CDR3 is TGTGCCAGCAGCTTGGCTAGTGGCAATGAGCAGTTCTTC. It yields the protein CASSLASGNEQFF.

Of note for this clone: Distinct nucleotide sequences in the sample also encode this CDR3. The chain is built from TRBV7-2 and TRBJ2-3; D might be TRBD2 (5 bases). CDR3 size: 14 residues. Germline values: CDR1 SGHTA, CDR2 FQGNSA. The V and J ends lost 0 bases and 4 bases respectively, with 8 bases between them. In DNA form, the CDR3 reads TGTGCCAGCAGCTTAGCGGCCGGGGCAGATACGCAGTATTTT. It translates to CASSLAAGADTQYF.

The V call is TRBV5-4, the J call TRBJ2-5; TRBD1 agrees at 8 bases. Per the germline V gene, CDR1 is SGHNT and CDR2 is YYREEE (reference sequence). The CDR3 consists of 16 residues. With 0 bases clipped from V and 3 bases from J, the junction kept 7 bases outside the gene matches. The CDR3 sequence: CASSLVWTGSEETQYF. The CDR3 region has the DNA TGTGCCAGCAGCTTGGTTTGGACAGGGAGTGAAGAGACCCAGTACTTC.

This sequence joins TRBV7-8 and TRBJ2-1, with 11 bases matching TRBD2. Germline values: CDR1 SGHVS, CDR2 FQNEAQ. V lost 1 base, J lost 0 bases, and 8 bases stayed unmatched. The CDR3 length is 19 residues. In DNA form, the CDR3 reads TGTGCCAGCAGCTTAGGACTAGCGGGAAAAAAGAGCTCCTACAATGAGCAGTTCTTC. Translation: CASSLGLAGKKSSYNEQFF.

To note about this clone: The same CDR3 can be traced to other DNA sequences in this sample. This chain joins TRBV11-2 and TRBJ1-1; D call uncertain. V was clipped by 3 bases and J by 8 bases, with 10 bases between them. Germline V gene lookup returns CDR1 SGHAT and CDR2 FQNNGV. This CDR3 has 12 residues. The CDR3 region is CASSLDGSEAFF. CDR3 nucleotides: TGTGCCAGCAGCTTGGACGGTTCCGAAGCTTTCTTT.

The V gene is TRBV27, the J gene TRBJ2-7; TRBD1 matches 8 bases. CDR1 MNHEY and CDR2 SMNVEV come from the germline V gene (reference sequence). This CDR3 contains 15 residues. Trimming took 4 bases from V and 2 from J; bases not matched to a gene: 7. The CDR3 DNA is TGTGCCAGCAGTTCCACCCGGACAGGGCCCTACGAGCAGTACTTC. Amino acid sequence: CASSSTRTGPYEQYF.

This chain uses TRBV6-5 with TRBJ2-2, with unresolved D. Trimming shortened V by 6 bases and J by 3 bases, and 14 bases separated the two germline ends. Germline CDR1 is MNHEY and CDR2 is SVGAGI. The CDR3 contains 15 residues. The CDR3 region is CASSWLTSYTGELFF. The CDR3 DNA reads TGTGCCAGCAGCTGGCTGACTTCATACACCGGGGAGCTGTTTTTT.

V gene TRBV14 combines with J gene TRBJ2-7; D is possibly TRBD2 (6 bases). Germline lookup yields CDR1 SGHDN and CDR2 FVKESK. The CDR3 runs 13 residues. Trimming pared 4 bases from V and 6 bases from J, leaving 13 bases between. The CDR3 bases are TGTGCCAGCAGCCCCCAGCTCGGGGGCGAGCAGTACTTC. It encodes CASSPQLGGEQYF.

This sequence joins TRBV18 and TRBJ1-2, with TRBD1 as a possible D gene (5 bases). Germline loops: CDR1 KGHSH, CDR2 LQKENI. This CDR3 contains 15 residues. Between the trimmed V and J ends, which lost 3 bases and 4 bases, there was a span of 15 bases. The CDR3 spells CASSPPHAGTYGYTF. CDR3 sequence (DNA): TGTGCCAGCTCACCCCCCCATGCAGGGACCTATGGCTACACCTTC.

The chain combines TRBV5-1 with TRBJ2-2; the D gene is possibly TRBD1 (5 bases). V was cut by 1 base and J by 3 bases, with 10 bases left in between. Per germline, CDR1 SGHRS and CDR2 YFSETQ. This CDR3 contains 15 residues. The CDR3 is CASSLLGPDTGELFF. The CDR3 DNA reads as TGCGCCAGCAGCTTGTTGGGGCCCGACACCGGGGAGCTGTTTTTT.

The chain couples TRBV11-2 to TRBJ2-2; D ambiguous. V gave up 5 bases and J gave up 2 bases, with 12 bases separating them. This CDR3 has 15 amino acids. Germline V CDR1 and CDR2: SGHAT, FQNNGV. This chain's CDR3 is CASSLLASNTGELFF. CDR3 DNA: TGTGCCAGCAGCCTCTTGGCGAGTAACACCGGGGAGCTGTTTTTT.

This chain connects TRBV7-2 to TRBJ1-4, with 7 nucleotides matching TRBD1. Per germline, CDR1 SGHTA and CDR2 FQGNSA. Losses at the gene ends were 0 bases for V and 4 bases for J; bases not matched to a gene: 2. CDR3 length: 15 residues. This chain's CDR3 is CASSLAGTVNEKLFF. CDR3 coding DNA: TGTGCCAGCAGCTTAGCGGGGACAGTTAATGAAAAACTGTTTTTT. Looking up the rest from reference TRBV7-2 and TRBJ1-4 gives the full variable domain: GAGVSQSPSNKVTEKGKDVELRCDPISGHTALYWYRQSLGQGLEFLIYFQGNSAPDKSGLPSDRFSAERTGGSVSTLTIQRTQQEDSAVYLCASSLAGTVNEKLFFGSGTQLSVL.

The chain links TRBV9 to TRBJ2-5, with 7 bases identical to TRBD2. Germline lookup yields CDR1 SGDLS and CDR2 YYNGEE. V lost 4 bases and J lost 5; bases outside the gene matches: 20. CDR3 length: 18 amino acids. CDR3 in amino acids: CASSLPSVAGDYGETQYF. CDR3 nucleotides: TGTGCCAGCAGCCTCCCGTCAGTTGCGGGAGACTACGGGGAGACCCAGTACTTC.

V gene TRBV27 combines with J gene TRBJ1-1, with 9 bases matching TRBD1. Germline V gene data show CDR1 as MNHEY and CDR2 as SMNVEV (reference sequence). CDR3 length: 13 residues. Trimming removed 2 bases from V and 10 bases from J; junction bases left unmatched: 5. The DNA of the CDR3 is TGTGCCAGCAGTTTAGGGACAGGGCTAAGAGCTTTCTTT. Residues: CASSLGTGLRAFF.

This chain connects TRBV10-1 to TRBJ2-2; a possible D gene is TRBD1 (6 bases). Trimming left V 6 bases short and J 0 bases short, with 17 bases between. The V gene's germline CDR1 is WNHNN and CDR2 SYGVQD (reference sequence). The CDR3 runs 17 residues. The CDR3 loop is CASSPGQIHANTGELFF. CDR3 in DNA: TGCGCCAGCAGCCCCGGACAGATCCATGCGAACACCGGGGAGCTGTTTTTT.

V usage is TRBV11-2 and J usage is TRBJ2-3, with D unresolved. The V gene's germline CDR1 is SGHAT and CDR2 FQNNGV. This CDR3 contains 15 residues. The V end was cut by 0 bases, the J end by 1 base, with 8 bases between. CDR3 protein: CASSLDHTGTDTQYF. CDR3 nucleotides: TGTGCCAGCAGCTTAGATCATACGGGCACAGATACGCAGTATTTT.

The chain links TRBV29-1 to TRBJ1-6; TRBD1 matches at 9 bases. The CDR3 contains 13 residues. Germline V CDR1 and CDR2: SQVTM, ANQGSEA. The J segment lost 10 bases and the V segment lost 4 bases, leaving 5 bases of the junction unmatched. The CDR3 DNA sequence: TGCAGCGTTGGGACAGGGGACGGGTCACCCCTCCACTTT. The encoded protein is CSVGTGDGSPLHF.

The chain combines TRBV7-2 with TRBJ2-4; D remains unclear. Germline loops: CDR1 SGHTA, CDR2 FQGNSA. The CDR3 is made up of 12 amino acids. V dropped 3 bases and J dropped 6 bases, with 6 bases sitting between them. The CDR3 spells CASSFSSNIQYF. The CDR3 DNA is TGTGCCAGCAGCTTTTCCTCAAACATTCAGTACTTC.

A remark on this clone: This sample also contains other DNA sequences that code for the same CDR3. The chain uses TRBV18 and TRBJ2-5; 12 nucleotides agree with TRBD2. Germline loops: CDR1 KGHSH, CDR2 LQKENI. The CDR3 spans 15 residues. V shed 4 bases and J 2 bases; nucleotides not matched to a gene: 2. CDR3 nucleotide sequence: TGTGCCAGCTCACTAGGACTAGCGGGACAAGAGACCCAGTACTTC. It specifies CASSLGLAGQETQYF.

V is TRBV15 and J is TRBJ2-5, with D possibly being TRBD1 or TRBD2 (6 bases each). Germline-derived CDR1 and CDR2 are LNHNV and YYDKDF (reference sequence). The CDR3 runs to 12 residues. V lost 2 bases and J 10 bases, leaving 11 bases between the germline ends. In nucleotides, the CDR3 is TGTGCCACCAGCAGATCACAGGGAGGCCAGTACTTC. It encodes CATSRSQGGQYF.

The rearrangement joins TRBV28 to TRBJ1-4; no clear D. This CDR3 has 14 amino acids. V lost 4 bases, J lost 5 bases, and 11 bases lay in between. The V gene's germline CDR1 is MDHEN and CDR2 SYDVKM. The CDR3 here is CASSSRQENEKLFF. In DNA, the CDR3 is TGTGCCAGCAGTTCAAGGCAGGAGAATGAAAAACTGTTTTTT.

The genes are TRBV19 and TRBJ2-3; D may be TRBD1 (5 bases). Germline assignment: CDR1 LNHDA and CDR2 SQIVND (reference sequence). Deletions cut 5 bases from V and 4 bases from J, with 13 bases between. This CDR3 has 14 residues. CDR3 sequence: CASSGARAPDTQYF. As DNA, the CDR3 is TGTGCCAGTAGTGGGGCCAGGGCCCCAGATACGCAGTATTTT.

The rearrangement joins TRBV5-1 to TRBJ2-7, with 7 bases identical to TRBD1. Unmatched junction bases numbered 6, after V lost 4 bases and J lost 2 bases. This CDR3 has 14 residues. CDR1 SGHRS and CDR2 YFSETQ come from the germline V gene. The CDR3 protein is CASSHDRAPYEQYF. DNA of the CDR3: TGCGCCAGCAGCCATGACAGGGCCCCCTACGAGCAGTACTTC.

J is TRBJ1-1 and V is TRBV21-1. TRBV21-1 is reported as a pseudogene. CDR3 length equals 17 residues. CDR3 coding DNA: TGTGCCAGCAGCAGGGAGGACGTCCTAAGGGGTGGGACTGAAGCTTTCTTT. Encoded protein: CASSREDVLRGGTEAFF.